Listed below are T cell receptor beta chains from one sample, sequenced in a study of cytomegalovirus exposure and HLA in healthy donors. Using immunoSEQ multiplex PCR, the repertoire was profiled, and TCRdb retains in-frame clones only, with some absent. The table has 150,000 to 200,000 clones, about three quarters seen once. The sample was PBMCs. The receptor set was obtained from a man younger than 35 in good health and CMV-seropositive. CDR3s include the opening cysteine and the closing phenylalanine or tryptophan. A D gene is named only where the DNA matches it firmly. Rows may omit the clone size; those that give it use once, few, many or a size class.

D | J | size | V | CDR3 | DNA
. | TRBJ2-5 | once | TRBV6-1 | CASSEVGGGRVPETQYF | TGTGCCAGCAGTGAAGTTGGGGGGGGCAGGGTCCCGGAGACCCAGTACTTC
. | TRBJ2-1 | few | TRBV28 | CASSLFLGGSEQFF | TGTGCCAGCAGTTTATTCCTAGGCGGATCTGAGCAGTTCTTC
. | TRBJ1-1 | . | TRBV27 | CASSSPMGQLNTEAFF | TGTGCCAGCAGTTCCCCTATGGGACAACTGAACACTGAAGCTTTCTTT
TRBD2 | TRBJ2-5 | . | TRBV10-3 | CAISDPNRASGGHPGTQYF | TGTGCCATCAGTGATCCGAACCGCGCTAGCGGGGGACATCCGGGGACCCAGTACTTC
. | TRBJ2-5 | . | TRBV5-5 | CASSLTGIEETQYF | TGTGCCAGCAGCTTAACAGGGATCGAAGAGACCCAGTACTTC
. | TRBJ1-2 | few | TRBV6-1 | CASSEGHNLYGYTF | TGTGCCAGCAGTGAAGGACACAACCTCTATGGCTACACCTTC
TRBD2 | TRBJ2-1 | . | TRBV10-1 | CASSPLAGVYNEQFF | TGCGCCAGCAGCCCTCTAGCGGGAGTGTACAATGAGCAGTTCTTC
. | TRBJ1-4 | few | TRBV19 | CASRTAATNEKLFF | TGTGCCAGTAGAACAGCGGCAACTAATGAAAAACTGTTTTTT
TRBD2 | TRBJ2-3 | . | TRBV7-9 | CASSSVLAGGDGDTQYF | TGTGCCAGCAGCTCGGTCCTAGCGGGAGGTGATGGGGATACGCAGTATTTT
TRBD2 | TRBJ2-1 | . | TRBV19 | CASSSIVGLAGVDEQFF | TGTGCCAGTAGTAGTATTGTAGGACTAGCGGGAGTAGATGAGCAGTTCTTC
TRBD2 | TRBJ2-5 | . | TRBV27 | CASSPMLLASQETQYF | TGTGCCAGCAGTCCAATGCTACTAGCGTCCCAAGAGACCCAGTACTTC
. | TRBJ1-3 | . | TRBV7-9 | CALVLSGNTIYF | TGTGCCCTCGTCCTTTCTGGAAACACCATATATTTT
TRBD2 | TRBJ2-1 | . | TRBV11-2 | CASSFSGGSRNEQFF | TGTGCCAGCAGCTTTAGCGGGGGGTCTCGGAATGAGCAGTTCTTC
TRBD1 | TRBJ1-4 | . | TRBV2 | CASTASQVTGEKLFF | TGTGCCAGCACCGCGTCACAGGTGACAGGGGAAAAACTGTTTTTT
. | TRBJ2-6 | . | TRBV5-6 | CASSRPTSGANVLTF | TGTGCCAGCAGCCGCCCAACATCTGGGGCCAACGTCCTGACTTTC
. | TRBJ1-3 | few | TRBV11-2 | CASSLRGAQGSGNTIYF | TGTGCCAGCAGCTTACGAGGCGCACAGGGCTCTGGAAACACCATATATTTT
TRBD1 | TRBJ2-1 | . | TRBV28 | CASSRTGRTYNEQFF | TGTGCCAGCAGTCGGACAGGGCGGACTTACAATGAGCAGTTCTTC
TRBD2 | TRBJ2-2 | . | TRBV30 | CAWRAGGYTGELFF | TGTGCCTGGAGGGCGGGAGGGTACACCGGGGAGCTGTTTTTT
TRBD1 | TRBJ1-2 | . | TRBV27 | CASSVTGAGYGYTF | TGTGCCAGCAGTGTGACAGGGGCGGGCTATGGCTACACCTTC
. | TRBJ1-5 | . | TRBV6-1 | CASRTGNSNQPQHF | TGTGCCAGCAGGACGGGGAATAGCAATCAGCCCCAGCATTTT
. | TRBJ1-2 | . | TRBV29-1 | CSVEDLDTKYNYGYTF | TGCAGCGTTGAAGATTTAGACACCAAGTACAACTATGGCTACACCTTC
TRBD2 | TRBJ2-3 | . | TRBV5-8 | CASSSSGRSTDTQYF | TGTGCCAGCAGCTCGAGCGGGAGGAGCACAGATACGCAGTATTTT
. | TRBJ1-1 | few | TRBV5-3 | CARSLRKGRGNTEAFF | TGTGCCAGAAGCTTGCGTAAGGGGCGGGGGAACACTGAAGCTTTCTTT
. | TRBJ1-1 | . | TRBV27 | CASSLFGGDTEAFF | TGTGCCAGCAGTTTATTTGGAGGGGACACTGAAGCTTTCTTT
TRBD1 | TRBJ1-5 | few | TRBV6-1 | CASSEATGLQPQHF | TGTGCCAGCAGTGAAGCGACAGGGCTACAGCCCCAGCATTTT
TRBD2 | TRBJ2-5 | . | TRBV5-4 | CASSWGGEETQYF | TGTGCCAGCAGTTGGGGGGGGGAAGAGACCCAGTACTTC
TRBD2 | TRBJ2-1 | . | TRBV7-9 | CASSFLAGGPGGDEQFF | TGTGCCAGCAGCTTCCTAGCGGGAGGGCCCGGGGGTGATGAGCAGTTCTTC
TRBD1 | TRBJ1-5 | . | TRBV6-1 | CASTLTGEGQPQHF | TGTGCCAGCACCTTGACAGGGGAAGGCCAGCCCCAGCATTTT
. | TRBJ1-4 | . | TRBV6-5 | CASRSGEKLFF | TGTGCCAGCCGGTCGGGAGAAAAACTGTTTTTT
. | TRBJ1-3 | . | TRBV18 | CASSLRQANSGNTIYF | TGTGCCAGCTCACTAAGACAGGCAAACTCTGGAAACACCATATATTTT
. | TRBJ2-3 | . | TRBV27 | CASSPSSASALVRSTDTQYF | TGTGCCAGCAGTCCCTCCTCCGCTAGCGCCCTGGTGCGGAGCACAGATACGCAGTATTTT
. | TRBJ2-1 | . | TRBV2 | CASSEAGLGTPRIEQFF | TGTGCCAGCAGTGAAGCGGGCTTAGGGACTCCTCGTATTGAGCAGTTCTTC
. | TRBJ2-3 | . | TRBV4-1 | CASSQVISGDTQYF | TGCGCCAGCAGCCAAGTGATTAGCGGAGATACGCAGTATTTT
TRBD1 | TRBJ2-2 | . | TRBV14 | CASSARGQGDTGELFF | TGTGCCAGCAGCGCCAGGGGGCAGGGGGACACCGGGGAGCTGTTTTTT
. | TRBJ2-1 | . | TRBV27 | CASSSGTLGNEQFF | TGTGCCAGCAGCTCCGGGACTTTAGGCAATGAGCAGTTCTTC
. | TRBJ1-6 | . | TRBV9 | CASSVASGNISPLHF | TGTGCCAGCAGCGTAGCGTCGGGGAACATTTCACCCCTCCACTTT
. | TRBJ2-2 | . | TRBV19 | CASTQAVNTGELFF | TGTGCCAGTACCCAGGCCGTTAACACCGGGGAGCTGTTTTTT
TRBD2 | TRBJ2-1 | . | TRBV5-1 | CASSLISGVSNEQFF | TGCGCCAGCAGCTTAATTAGCGGGGTGTCCAATGAGCAGTTCTTC
TRBD2 | TRBJ2-3 | . | TRBV5-4 | CASFAGGPGTDTQYF | TGTGCCAGCTTCGCGGGAGGCCCCGGGACAGATACGCAGTATTTT
. | TRBJ1-2 | . | TRBV7-9 | CASSLRSGTSRQENYGYTF | TGTGCCAGCAGCTTACGGTCTGGAACCTCGAGACAGGAGAACTATGGCTACACCTTC
. | TRBJ1-1 | few | TRBV7-9 | CASSPTDTEAFF | TGTGCCAGCAGCCCTACAGACACTGAAGCTTTCTTT
TRBD2 | TRBJ2-2 | . | TRBV6-6 | CASGRENTGELFF | TGTGCCAGTGGGAGGGAGAACACCGGGGAGCTGTTTTTT
. | TRBJ2-3 | . | TRBV6-6 | CASSVASTSTDTQYF | TGTGCCAGCAGTGTAGCATCAACTAGCACAGATACGCAGTATTTT
TRBD1 | TRBJ1-3 | few | TRBV5-6 | CASSLGQGAGNTIYF | TGTGCCAGCAGCTTAGGTCAGGGGGCAGGAAACACCATATATTTT
. | TRBJ1-1 | . | TRBV6-1 | CASSEGQENTEAFF | TGTGCCAGCAGTGAAGGACAAGAGAACACTGAAGCTTTCTTT
TRBD1 | TRBJ1-1 | . | TRBV7-9 | CASSLVGTGVNTEAFF | TGTGCCAGCAGCTTAGTGGGGACAGGGGTTAACACTGAAGCTTTCTTT
TRBD1 | TRBJ1-1 | . | TRBV18 | CASSPSLPGQGTNTEAFF | TGTGCCAGCTCACCCTCACTCCCGGGACAGGGGACGAACACTGAAGCTTTCTTT
. | TRBJ1-1 | . | TRBV10-2 | CASSDMRGWGTEAFF | TGCGCCAGCAGTGATATGCGGGGTTGGGGCACTGAAGCTTTCTTT
TRBD1 | TRBJ1-1 | . | TRBV19 | CASSIGTGSEAFF | TGTGCCAGTAGTATAGGGACAGGGTCTGAAGCTTTCTTT
. | TRBJ2-4 | . | TRBV19 | CASSSRAAKNIQYF | TGTGCCAGTAGTAGCAGGGCGGCCAAAAACATTCAGTACTTC
. | TRBJ2-1 | . | TRBV29-1 | CSDRGRGFNEQFF | TGCAGTGATAGGGGGAGAGGGTTCAATGAGCAGTTCTTC
. | TRBJ1-4 | few | TRBV4-1 | CASSQGVKGWDEKLFF | TGCGCCAGCAGCCAAGGGGTGAAGGGGTGGGATGAAAAACTGTTTTTT
. | TRBJ2-4 | . | TRBV5-4 | CASSLLFSRENIQYF | TGTGCCAGCAGCTTGTTGTTCTCTCGAGAAAACATTCAGTACTTC
. | TRBJ2-5 | once | TRBV5-6 | CASSSQWQETQYF | TGTGCCAGCAGCTCCCAGTGGCAAGAGACCCAGTACTTC
. | TRBJ1-1 | . | TRBV27 | CASSAHTSAGEAFF | TGTGCCAGCAGTGCCCATACAAGCGCGGGGGAAGCTTTCTTT
. | TRBJ1-4 | . | TRBV5-1 | CASSRDNFATNEKLFF | TGCGCCAGCAGCCGAGACAACTTTGCAACTAATGAAAAACTGTTTTTT
. | TRBJ1-5 | . | TRBV12-5 | CASAISNQPQHF | TGTGCTAGTGCCATCAGCAATCAGCCCCAGCATTTT
. | TRBJ1-3 | . | TRBV21-1 | CASSKGRSAGNTIYF | TGTGCCAGCAGCAAAGGGAGATCGGCTGGAAACACCATATATTTT
TRBD1 | TRBJ2-2 | . | TRBV12-5 | CASVPGQGQTGELFF | TGTGCTAGTGTCCCGGGACAGGGACAGACCGGGGAGCTGTTTTTT
. | TRBJ2-3 | . | TRBV11-3 | CASSLWDSGSTDTQYF | TGTGCCAGCAGCTTATGGGATAGCGGAAGCACAGATACGCAGTATTTT